The rows below give T cell receptor beta chains drawn from one sample of a study of OX40 agonist ivuxolimab in advanced cancers. Produced via immunoSEQ multiplex PCR; TCRdb's table is partial and in-frame only. The table has approximately 81,000 clones, roughly nine tenths seen once. The starting material was CD4+ or CD8+ T cells sorted from blood, obtained in a trial of the OX40 agonist ivuxolimab. These receptors were collected from an adult with an advanced solid tumor such as melanoma, head and neck, liver or kidney cancer. Both conserved end residues are part of each CDR3. Each record gives: clone size, CDR3 length, D gene, J gene, V gene, CDR3 protein, CDR3 DNA. A D gene is named only where the DNA matches it firmly. Some rows mark clone size as missing; the rest say once, few, many or name a class of expanded clone.

>.|14|TRBD2|TRBJ2-1|TRBV29-1
CSGILAGGSNEQFF
TGCAGTGGAATACTAGCGGGAGGATCCAATGAGCAGTTCTTC
>once|13|.|TRBJ1-6|TRBV16
CASSQGSNSPLHF
TGTGCCAGCAGCCAAGGGTCCAATTCACCCCTCCACTTT
>.|14|.|TRBJ1-2|TRBV7-2
CASSLYEANYGYTF
TGTGCCAGCAGCTTATACGAAGCTAACTATGGCTACACCTTC
>.|15|TRBD2|TRBJ2-2|TRBV11-3
CASSPGLVSTGELFF
TGTGCCAGCAGCCCGGGACTAGTGAGCACCGGGGAGCTGTTTTTT
>once|12|.|TRBJ2-7|TRBV7-2
CASSPLSYEQYF
TGTGCCAGCAGCCCCCTGTCGTACGAGCAGTACTTC
>.|15|TRBD2|TRBJ2-1|TRBV5-4
CASSPNSGTYNEQFF
TGTGCCAGCAGCCCCAATAGCGGGACCTACAATGAGCAGTTCTTC
>.|14|TRBD1|TRBJ1-2|TRBV5-5
CASSPDRGRNGYTF
TGTGCCAGCAGCCCGGACAGGGGACGAAATGGCTACACCTTC
>.|11|.|TRBJ2-1|TRBV18
CASSPTGPGFF
TGTGCCAGCTCTCCCACAGGCCCCGGGTTCTTC
>.|14|.|TRBJ1-2|TRBV2
CASSESGAPFGYTF
TGTGCCAGCAGTGAATCAGGGGCGCCGTTTGGCTACACCTTC
>.|15|.|TRBJ1-5|TRBV7-2
CASSLEQGPNQPQHF
TGTGCCAGCAGCTTAGAGCAGGGCCCAAATCAGCCCCAGCATTTT
>.|14|TRBD2|TRBJ2-5|TRBV7-3
CASSSLAGEETQYF
TGTGCCAGCAGCTCACTAGCGGGGGAAGAGACCCAGTACTTC
>medium-sized|16|TRBD1|TRBJ2-7|TRBV19
CASSIEDRGLPYEQYF
TGTGCCAGTAGTATAGAAGACAGGGGGCTCCCCTACGAGCAGTACTTC
>once|13|.|TRBJ1-6|TRBV19
CASRSQGNSPLHF
TGTGCCAGTAGGTCACAGGGAAATTCACCCCTCCACTTT
>.|13|TRBD2|TRBJ2-7|TRBV29-1
CSVEGLARGGQYF
TGCAGCGTTGAGGGACTAGCGCGGGGCGGGCAGTACTTC
>.|14|TRBD2|TRBJ2-7|TRBV6-5
CASSYRTSGDEQYF
TGTGCCAGCAGCTACCGGACTAGCGGGGACGAGCAGTACTTC
>.|13|.|TRBJ2-5|TRBV11-2
CASSSGAQETQYF
TGTGCCAGCAGCTCAGGGGCCCAAGAGACCCAGTACTTC
>few|17|TRBD2|TRBJ2-1|TRBV4-3
CASSQGLAGAIYNEQFF
TGCGCCAGCAGCCAAGGTTTAGCGGGAGCCATATACAATGAGCAGTTCTTC
>.|15|.|TRBJ1-1|TRBV27
CASRPDSISNTEAFF
TGTGCCAGCAGGCCGGACAGTATCTCGAACACTGAAGCTTTCTTT
>.|16|TRBD1|TRBJ1-4|TRBV5-1
CASSALQGSHSEKLFF
TGCGCCAGCAGCGCTCTACAGGGGTCCCATTCTGAAAAACTGTTTTTT
>.|13|.|TRBJ2-7|TRBV6-5
CASSYDGNYEQYF
TGTGCCAGCAGTTACGACGGTAACTACGAGCAGTACTTC
>.|15|.|TRBJ1-5|TRBV2
CASSEARGSNQPQHF
TGTGCCAGCAGTGAAGCGCGCGGGAGCAATCAGCCCCAGCATTTT
>.|15|TRBD2|TRBJ2-1|TRBV6-5
CASRLAGGLYNEQFF
TGTGCCAGCAGACTAGCGGGGGGGCTTTACAATGAGCAGTTCTTC
>.|14|.|TRBJ2-7|TRBV6-6
CASSYSASSYEQYF
TGTGCCAGCAGTTACTCGGCCAGCTCCTACGAGCAGTACTTC
>.|13|.|TRBJ2-1|TRBV5-1
CASNTDNYNEQFF
TGCGCCAGCAATACGGACAACTACAATGAGCAGTTCTTC
>once|13|TRBD2|TRBJ2-3|TRBV18
CAVATSGYYTQYF
TGTGCCGTAGCGACTAGCGGGTACTATACGCAGTATTTT
>.|14|TRBD2|TRBJ2-1|TRBV2
CASSEALAGGEQFF
TGTGCCAGCAGTGAAGCGCTAGCGGGGGGCGAGCAGTTCTTC
>.|15|.|TRBJ2-7|TRBV18
CASSPRGVYSYEQYF
TGTGCCAGCTCACCACGGGGAGTGTACTCCTACGAGCAGTACTTC